Detailed here is one T cell receptor beta chain. Its antigen is currently unknown. The data originate from a study of post-analysis software for immune sequencing data. Study-wide background: Relapsing-remitting, secondary progressive and progressive-relapsing courses of multiple sclerosis were included.

The CDR3 totals 13 residues. The V gene end was trimmed by 5 bases and the J gene end by 5 bases; junction bases not matched to a gene: 8. Looked up from germline, CDR1 is DFQATT and CDR2 is SNEGSKA (reference sequence). The study, taken as a whole, reports: There were roughly five TRBV segments more frequent in patients than controls, and TRBV5-6, TRBV5-1 and TRBV20-1 were among them. Controls had significantly higher normalized Chao1 diversity than multiple sclerosis patients.

Each TCR beta cDNA library carried unique molecular identifiers. Approximately 500,000 cDNA molecules were obtained from about 0.98 to 11 million T cells. TCRdb re-called the PCR reads through MiXCR, storing one row per CDR3 protein. In the table there are roughly 410,000 distinct CDR3 sequences, around 37% of which are singletons. The sample taken for sequencing was blood. V usage is TRBV20-1 and J usage is TRBJ1-2, with 7 positions matching TRBD1. This TCR came from a girl aged 5-17 years with multiple sclerosis. The CDR3 loop is CSAQPGTVYGYTF. For the CDR3, the DNA is TGCAGTGCTCAACCCGGGACAGTGTATGGCTACACCTTC.